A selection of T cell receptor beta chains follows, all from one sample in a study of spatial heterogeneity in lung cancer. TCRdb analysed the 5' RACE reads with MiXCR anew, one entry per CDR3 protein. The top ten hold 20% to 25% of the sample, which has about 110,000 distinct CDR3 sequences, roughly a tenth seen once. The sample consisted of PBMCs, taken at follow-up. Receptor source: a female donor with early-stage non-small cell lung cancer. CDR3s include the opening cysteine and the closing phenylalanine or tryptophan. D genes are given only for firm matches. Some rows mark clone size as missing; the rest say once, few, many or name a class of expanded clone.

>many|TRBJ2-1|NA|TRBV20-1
TGCAGTGCTAGAGCACCCCTGGAGGGTGAGCAGTTCTTC
CSARAPLEGEQFF
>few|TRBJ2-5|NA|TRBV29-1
TGCAGCGCCAGATTCGGATACCAAGAGACCCAGTACTTC
CSARFGYQETQYF
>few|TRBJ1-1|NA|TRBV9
TGTGCCAGCCAGAAAGGAACGAACACTGAAGCTTTCTTT
CASQKGTNTEAFF
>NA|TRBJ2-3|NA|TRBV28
TGTGCCAGCAACGGGTTGACAGATACGCAGTATTTT
CASNGLTDTQYF
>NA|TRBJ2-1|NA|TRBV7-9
TGTGCCAGCAGCTTAGGGGCCGGGATAAATGAGCAGTTCTTC
CASSLGAGINEQFF
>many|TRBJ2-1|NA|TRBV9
TGTGCCAGCAGCGTAGGCGGAGGGGCAAATGAGCAGTTCTTC
CASSVGGGANEQFF
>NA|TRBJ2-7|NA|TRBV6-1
TGTGCCAGCAGTGAAGCTTTCGATGACGAGCAGTACTTC
CASSEAFDDEQYF
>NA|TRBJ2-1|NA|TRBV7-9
TGTGCCAGCAGCTTAGCGCAGACTAGGCTTTACAATGAGCAGTTCTTC
CASSLAQTRLYNEQFF
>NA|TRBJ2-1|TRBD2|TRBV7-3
TGTGCCAGCAGCCTGGCTCTAGCGGCCTACAATGAGCAGTTCTTC
CASSLALAAYNEQFF
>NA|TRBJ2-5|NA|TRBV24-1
TGTGCCACCAGTGACCAACCCGCGGGGAAAGAGACCCAGTACTTC
CATSDQPAGKETQYF
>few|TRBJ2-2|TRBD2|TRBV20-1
TGCAGTGCTAGCGGACTAGCGGGAGGGCCTGGCGGGGAGCTGTTTTTT
CSASGLAGGPGGELFF
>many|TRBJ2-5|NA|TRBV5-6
TGTGCCAGCAGCTTGTTCTTCGACAGTCAAGAGACCCAGTACTTC
CASSLFFDSQETQYF
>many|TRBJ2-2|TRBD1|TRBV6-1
TGTGCCAGCAGGGCCTACCAAGGGACAGGCACCGGGGAGCTGTTTTTT
CASRAYQGTGTGELFF
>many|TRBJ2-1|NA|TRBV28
TGTGCCAGCAGTTTTCTCACTATGAGGGGATACAATGAGCAGTTCTTC
CASSFLTMRGYNEQFF
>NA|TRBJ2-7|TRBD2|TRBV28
TGTGCCAGTGGGCGGGACTACTCCTACGAGCAGTACTTC
CASGRDYSYEQYF
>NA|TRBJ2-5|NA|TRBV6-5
TGTGCCAGCAGTTCCGCATTGGAGGTTCCCCAAGAGACCCAGTACTTC
CASSSALEVPQETQYF
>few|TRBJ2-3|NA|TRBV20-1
TGCAGTGCTAGGAACTCCCGAAGCACAGATACGCAGTATTTT
CSARNSRSTDTQYF
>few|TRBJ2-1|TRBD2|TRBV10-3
TGTGCCATCAGCGAACCAGGTCTAGCGGGTGCCTACAATGAGCAGTTCTTC
CAISEPGLAGAYNEQFF
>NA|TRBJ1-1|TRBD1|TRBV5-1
TGCGCCAGCAGCCGGGACAGCATGAACACTGAAGCTTTCTTT
CASSRDSMNTEAFF
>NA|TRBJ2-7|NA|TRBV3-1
TGTGCCAGCAGCCCCCTGGGGTCAGGCGAGCAGTACTTC
CASSPLGSGEQYF
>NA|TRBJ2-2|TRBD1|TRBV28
TGTGCCAGCATTCGGGGACAGGCCGCCGGGGAGCTGTTTTTT
CASIRGQAAGELFF
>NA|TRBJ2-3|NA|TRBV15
TGTGCCACCAGCAGGAATCCGGGACCGCTCACAGATACGCAGTATTTT
CATSRNPGPLTDTQYF
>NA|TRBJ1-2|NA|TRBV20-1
TGCAGTGCTAGGGGCACAGGGTCCGGCTATGGCTACACCTTC
CSARGTGSGYGYTF
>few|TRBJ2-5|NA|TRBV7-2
TGTGCCAGCAGCTTAGCGGCAGCACAGCAAGAGACCCAGTACTTC
CASSLAAAQQETQYF
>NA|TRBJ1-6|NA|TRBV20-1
TGCAGTGCTAGAGATCTTGGCAGAAATTCACCCCTCCACTTT
CSARDLGRNSPLHF
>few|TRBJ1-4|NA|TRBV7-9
TGTGCCAGCAGCACCGGGACGGTAAATGAAAAACTGTTTTTT
CASSTGTVNEKLFF
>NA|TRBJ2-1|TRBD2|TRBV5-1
TGCGCCAGCAGCTCGGGACTAGCGGGGGGCAAGTTCTTC
CASSSGLAGGKFF
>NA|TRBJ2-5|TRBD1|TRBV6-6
TGTGCCAGCAGTTCCGGGACAGGGAGGGAGACCCAGTACTTC
CASSSGTGRETQYF
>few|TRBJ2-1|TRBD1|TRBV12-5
TGTGCTAGTGGTTTGACCCGAACGGGGACAGCTCATGAGCAGTTCTTC
CASGLTRTGTAHEQFF
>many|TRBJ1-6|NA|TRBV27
TGTGCCAGCAGTTTCCTGGACAGCGTTAATTCACCCCTCCACTTT
CASSFLDSVNSPLHF
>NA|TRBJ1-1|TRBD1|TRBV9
TGTGCCAGCAGCCCCCGACAGGGGCACACTGAAGCTTTCTTT
CASSPRQGHTEAFF
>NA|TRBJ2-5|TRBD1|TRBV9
TGTGCCAGCAGCGTAGCTCAGGGGGCGGGAGAGACCCAGTACTTC
CASSVAQGAGETQYF
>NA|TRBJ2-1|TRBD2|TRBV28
TGTGCCAGCAGTTCTGGAGCGGGAGGGGGCAATGAGCAGTTCTTC
CASSSGAGGGNEQFF
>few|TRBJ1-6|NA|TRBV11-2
TGTGCCAGCAGCGCAAAAAACAGGGAGAATTCACCCCTCCACTTT
CASSAKNRENSPLHF
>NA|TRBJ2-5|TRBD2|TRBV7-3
TGTGCCAGCAGCTTATTCGGGGAGGGAGAGACCCAGTACTTC
CASSLFGEGETQYF
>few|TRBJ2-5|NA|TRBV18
TGTGCCAGCTCAGTAATTACGGAGACCCAGTACTTC
CASSVITETQYF
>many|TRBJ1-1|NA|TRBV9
TGTGCCAGCAGCGTAGCCGAAGGCACTGAAGCTTTCTTT
CASSVAEGTEAFF
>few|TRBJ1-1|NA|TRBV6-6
TGTGCCAGCAGTGAAACAGGAACTGAAGCTTTCTTT
CASSETGTEAFF
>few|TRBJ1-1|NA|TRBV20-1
TGCAGTGCTAGAGGCCGGGAGGGCGGACGCGGAAACACTGAAGCTTTCTTT
CSARGREGGRGNTEAFF
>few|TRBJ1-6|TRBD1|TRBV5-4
TGTGCCAGCAGCAAGGGACAGGATAATTCACCCCTCCACTTT
CASSKGQDNSPLHF
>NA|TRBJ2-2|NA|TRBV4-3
TGCGCCAGCAGCCAAGTGCCCGGGAGGAACACCGGGGAGCTGTTTTTT
CASSQVPGRNTGELFF
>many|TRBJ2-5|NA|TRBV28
TGTGCCAGCAGTCCCCGGGAGACCCAGTACTTC
CASSPRETQYF
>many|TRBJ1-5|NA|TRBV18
TGTGCCAGCTCACCACCGGGAGGGGCGAATCAGCCCCAGCATTTT
CASSPPGGANQPQHF
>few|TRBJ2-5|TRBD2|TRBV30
TGTGCCTGGAGTGTCCTAGCGGGAGGGCCTGAGACCCAGTACTTC
CAWSVLAGGPETQYF
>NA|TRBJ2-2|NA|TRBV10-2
TGCGCCATCCGAAATCCGGGAAGGAGCACCGGGGAGCTGTTTTTT
CAIRNPGRSTGELFF
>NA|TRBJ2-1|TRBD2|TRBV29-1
TGCAGCGTTCGGACTAGGGGCATGAACAATGAGCAGTTCTTC
CSVRTRGMNNEQFF
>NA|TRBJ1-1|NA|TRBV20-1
TGCAGTGCTAGAGTGGGAGAGACTGAAGCTTTCTTT
CSARVGETEAFF
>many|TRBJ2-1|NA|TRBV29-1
TGCAGCGTTGAAGATTCCTACAATGAGCAGTTCTTC
CSVEDSYNEQFF
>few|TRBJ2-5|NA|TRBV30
TGTGCCTGGAGTCCCAGGGGGACCCAGTACTTC
CAWSPRGTQYF
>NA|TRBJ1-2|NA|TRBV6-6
TGTGCCAGCAGTGTACAGGGCCCCTACACCTTC
CASSVQGPYTF
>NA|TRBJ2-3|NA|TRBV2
TGTGCCAGCAAACCGGGACTTAACACAGATACGCAGTATTTT
CASKPGLNTDTQYF
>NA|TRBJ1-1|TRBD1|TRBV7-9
TGTGCCAGCAGCTTAGGACAGGGCCGGGACACTGAAGCTTTCTTT
CASSLGQGRDTEAFF
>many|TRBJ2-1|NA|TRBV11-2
TGTGCCAGCAGCTTTGGACAGAGGTTGAATGAGCAGTTCTTC
CASSFGQRLNEQFF
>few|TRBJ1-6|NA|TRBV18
TGTGCCAGCTCACAGTCGCAGGGAGATTCACCCCTCCACTTT
CASSQSQGDSPLHF
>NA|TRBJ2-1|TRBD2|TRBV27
TGTGCCAGCAGAAGCGGGAGGCCCTACAATGAGCAGTTCTTC
CASRSGRPYNEQFF
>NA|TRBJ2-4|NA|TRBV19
TGTGCCAGTAATAACAGAGGTAGCGCTCAGCTCGGGGACATTCAGTACTTC
CASNNRGSAQLGDIQYF
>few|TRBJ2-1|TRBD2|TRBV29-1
TGCAGCGTTTCTGCGGGGGTCTACAATGAGCAGTTCTTC
CSVSAGVYNEQFF